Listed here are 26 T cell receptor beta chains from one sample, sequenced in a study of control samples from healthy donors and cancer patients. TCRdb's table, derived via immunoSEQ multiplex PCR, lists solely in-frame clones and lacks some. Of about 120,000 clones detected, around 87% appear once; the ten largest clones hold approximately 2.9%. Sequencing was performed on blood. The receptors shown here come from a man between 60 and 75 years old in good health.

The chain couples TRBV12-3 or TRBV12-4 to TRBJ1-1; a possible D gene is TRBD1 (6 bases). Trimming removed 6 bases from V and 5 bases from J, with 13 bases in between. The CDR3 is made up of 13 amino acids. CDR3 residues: CASSQGGRTEAFF. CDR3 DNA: TGTGCCAGCAGCCAAGGGGGGCGGACTGAAGCTTTCTTT.

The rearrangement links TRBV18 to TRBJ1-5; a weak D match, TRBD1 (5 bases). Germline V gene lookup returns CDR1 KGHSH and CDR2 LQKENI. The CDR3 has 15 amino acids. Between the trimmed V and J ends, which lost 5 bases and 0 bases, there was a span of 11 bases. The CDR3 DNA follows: TGTGCCAGCTCATCGGGGGGGTCTAGCAATCAGCCCCAGCATTTT. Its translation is CASSSGGSSNQPQHF.

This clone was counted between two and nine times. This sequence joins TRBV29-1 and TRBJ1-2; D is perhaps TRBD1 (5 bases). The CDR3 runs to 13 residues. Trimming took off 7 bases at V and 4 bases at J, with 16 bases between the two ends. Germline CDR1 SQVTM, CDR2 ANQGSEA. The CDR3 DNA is TGCAGCGCCCAGTTGGGGGGAAGCTATGGCTACACCTTC. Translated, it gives CSAQLGGSYGYTF. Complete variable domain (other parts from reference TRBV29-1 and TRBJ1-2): SAVISQKPSRDICQRGTSLTIQCQVDSQVTMMFWYRQQPGQSLTLIATANQGSEATYESGFVIDKFPISRPNLTFSTLTVSNMSPEDSSIYLCSAQLGGSYGYTFGSGTRLTVV.

DNA for the CDR3: TGCAGCGTTGTACGACAGGGCTATGGCTACACCTTC. Translating gives CSVVRQGYGYTF. J is TRBJ1-2 and V is TRBV29-1, with 7 positions matching TRBD1. Trimming at V came to 4 bases and at J to 4 bases, leaving 3 bases not matched to a gene. Per germline, CDR1 SQVTM and CDR2 ANQGSEA. The CDR3 loop spans 12 amino acids.

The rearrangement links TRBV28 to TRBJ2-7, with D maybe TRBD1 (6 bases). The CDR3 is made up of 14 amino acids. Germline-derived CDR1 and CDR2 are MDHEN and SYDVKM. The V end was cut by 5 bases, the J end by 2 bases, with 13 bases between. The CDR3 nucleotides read TGTGCCAGCAGTCCCGGGACAATTCCCTACGAGCAGTACTTC. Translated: CASSPGTIPYEQYF.

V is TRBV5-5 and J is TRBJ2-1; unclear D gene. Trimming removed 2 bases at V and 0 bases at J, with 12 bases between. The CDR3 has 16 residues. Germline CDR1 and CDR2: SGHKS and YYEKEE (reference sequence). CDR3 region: CASSFSQTSSYNEQFF. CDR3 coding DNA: TGTGCCAGCAGCTTTTCGCAGACGAGCTCCTACAATGAGCAGTTCTTC.

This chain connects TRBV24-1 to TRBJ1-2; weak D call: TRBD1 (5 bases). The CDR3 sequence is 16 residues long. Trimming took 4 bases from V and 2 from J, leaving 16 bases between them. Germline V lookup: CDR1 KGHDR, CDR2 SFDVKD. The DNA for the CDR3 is TGTGCCACCAGTGACGGGGACCTACTATTAAACTATGGCTACACCTTC. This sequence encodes CATSDGDLLLNYGYTF.

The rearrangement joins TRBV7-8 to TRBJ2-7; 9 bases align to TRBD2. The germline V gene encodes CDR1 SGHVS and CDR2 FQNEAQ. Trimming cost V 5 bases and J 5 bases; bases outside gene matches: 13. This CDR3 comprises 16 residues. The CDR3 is CASSQSGGSLRNEQYF. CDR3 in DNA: TGTGCCAGCAGCCAGAGCGGGGGGTCCCTTAGAAACGAGCAGTACTTC.

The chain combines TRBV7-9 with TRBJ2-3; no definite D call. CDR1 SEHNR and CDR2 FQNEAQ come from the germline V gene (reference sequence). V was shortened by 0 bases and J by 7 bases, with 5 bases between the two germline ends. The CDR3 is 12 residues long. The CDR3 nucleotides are TGTGCCAGCAGCTTAGCGACCAATACGCAGTATTTT. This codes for CASSLATNTQYF.

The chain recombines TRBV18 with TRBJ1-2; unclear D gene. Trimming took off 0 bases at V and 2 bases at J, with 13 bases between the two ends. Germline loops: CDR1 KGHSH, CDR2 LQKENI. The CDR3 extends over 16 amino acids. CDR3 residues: CASSPPLRGNNYGYTF. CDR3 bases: TGTGCCAGCTCACCACCCCTCCGGGGAAACAACTATGGCTACACCTTC. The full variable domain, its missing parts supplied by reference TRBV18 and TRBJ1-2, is NAGVMQNPRHLVRRRGQEARLRCSPMKGHSHVYWYRQLPEEGLKFMVYLQKENIIDESGMPKERFSAEFPKEGPSILRIQQVVRGDSAAYFCASSPPLRGNNYGYTFGSGTRLTVV.

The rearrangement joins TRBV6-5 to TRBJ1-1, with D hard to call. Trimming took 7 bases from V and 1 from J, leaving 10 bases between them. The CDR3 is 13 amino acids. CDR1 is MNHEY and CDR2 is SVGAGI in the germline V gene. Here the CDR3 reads CASIGSGNTEAFF. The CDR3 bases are TGTGCCAGCATTGGGTCCGGGAACACTGAAGCTTTCTTT.

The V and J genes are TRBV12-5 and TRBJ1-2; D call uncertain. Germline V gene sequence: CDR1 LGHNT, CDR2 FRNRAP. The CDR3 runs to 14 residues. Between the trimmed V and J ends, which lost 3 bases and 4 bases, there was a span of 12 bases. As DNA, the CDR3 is TGTGCTAGTGGTTTATCTAACGGCCCCTATGGCTACACCTTC. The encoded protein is CASGLSNGPYGYTF. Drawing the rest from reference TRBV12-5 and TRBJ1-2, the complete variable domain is DARVTQTPRHKVTEMGQEVTMRCQPILGHNTVFWYRQTMMQGLELLAYFRNRAPLDDSGMPKDRFSAEMPDATLATLKIQPSEPRDSAVYFCASGLSNGPYGYTFGSGTRLTVV.

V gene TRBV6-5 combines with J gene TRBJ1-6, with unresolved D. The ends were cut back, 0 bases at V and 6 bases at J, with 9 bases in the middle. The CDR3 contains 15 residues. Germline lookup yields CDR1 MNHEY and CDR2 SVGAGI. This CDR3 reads CASSYSNALNSPLHF. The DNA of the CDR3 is TGTGCCAGCAGTTACTCGAATGCCCTTAATTCACCCCTCCACTTT.

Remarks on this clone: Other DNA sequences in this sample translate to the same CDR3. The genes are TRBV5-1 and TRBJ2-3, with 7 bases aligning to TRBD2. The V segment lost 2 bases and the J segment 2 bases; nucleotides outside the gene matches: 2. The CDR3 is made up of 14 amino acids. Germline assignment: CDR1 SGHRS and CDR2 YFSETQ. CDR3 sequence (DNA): TGCGCCAGCAGCTTCGCGGGGGACACAGATACGCAGTATTTT. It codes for CASSFAGDTDTQYF.

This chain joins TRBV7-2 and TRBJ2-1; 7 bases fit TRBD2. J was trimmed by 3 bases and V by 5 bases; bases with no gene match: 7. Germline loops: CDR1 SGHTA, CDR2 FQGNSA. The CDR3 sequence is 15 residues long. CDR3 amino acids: CASSLRRGSYNEQFF. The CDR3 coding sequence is TGTGCCAGCAGCCTCCGGCGGGGGAGCTACAATGAGCAGTTCTTC.

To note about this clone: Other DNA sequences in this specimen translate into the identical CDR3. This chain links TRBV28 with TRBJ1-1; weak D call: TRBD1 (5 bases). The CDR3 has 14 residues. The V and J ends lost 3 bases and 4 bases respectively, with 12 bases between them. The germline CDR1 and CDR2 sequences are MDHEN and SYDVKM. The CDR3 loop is CASSFRGLGTEAFF. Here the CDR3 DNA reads TGTGCCAGCAGTTTTAGGGGTTTGGGCACTGAAGCTTTCTTT.

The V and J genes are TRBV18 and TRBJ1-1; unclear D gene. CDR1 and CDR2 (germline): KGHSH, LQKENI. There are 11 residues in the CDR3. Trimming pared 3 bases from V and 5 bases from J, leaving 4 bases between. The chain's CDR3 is CASSPKTEAFF. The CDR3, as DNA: TGTGCCAGCTCACCGAAAACTGAAGCTTTCTTT.

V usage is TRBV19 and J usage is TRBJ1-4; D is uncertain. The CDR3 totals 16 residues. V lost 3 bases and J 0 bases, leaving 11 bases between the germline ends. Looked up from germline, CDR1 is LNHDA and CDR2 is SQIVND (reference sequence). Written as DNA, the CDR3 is TGTGCCAGTAGTATTGTGAGGATTGCAACTAATGAAAAACTGTTTTTT. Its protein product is CASSIVRIATNEKLFF.

The CDR3 protein is CASTTGGAGYTF. The CDR3 nucleotides read TGTGCCAGTACCACGGGGGGGGCTGGCTACACCTTC. The chain is built from TRBV19 and TRBJ1-2, with D possibly matching TRBD1 (6 bases). This CDR3 comprises 12 residues. CDR1 LNHDA and CDR2 SQIVND come from the germline V gene (reference sequence). Trimming removed 7 bases at V and 7 bases at J, with 13 bases between.

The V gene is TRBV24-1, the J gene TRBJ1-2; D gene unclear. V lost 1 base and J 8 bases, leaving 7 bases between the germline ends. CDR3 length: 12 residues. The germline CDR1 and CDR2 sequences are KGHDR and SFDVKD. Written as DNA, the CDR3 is TGTGCCACCAGTGATTTAGCGTGGGGCTACACCTTC. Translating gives CATSDLAWGYTF.

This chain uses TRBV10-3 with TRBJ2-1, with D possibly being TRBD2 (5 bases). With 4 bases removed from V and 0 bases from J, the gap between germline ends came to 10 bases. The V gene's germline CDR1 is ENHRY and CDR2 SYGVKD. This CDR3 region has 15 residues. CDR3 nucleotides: TGTGCCATCAGTGGTGTGGGGAGCTCCTACAATGAGCAGTTCTTC. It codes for CAISGVGSSYNEQFF.

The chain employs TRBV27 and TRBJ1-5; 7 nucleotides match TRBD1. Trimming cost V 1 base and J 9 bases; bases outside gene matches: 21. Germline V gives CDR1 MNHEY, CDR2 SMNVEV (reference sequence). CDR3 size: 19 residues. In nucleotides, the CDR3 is TGTGCCAGCAGTTTATATTCCGTTTCGGGGACAGCCCCCAAGTGGCCCCAGCATTTT. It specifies CASSLYSVSGTAPKWPQHF.

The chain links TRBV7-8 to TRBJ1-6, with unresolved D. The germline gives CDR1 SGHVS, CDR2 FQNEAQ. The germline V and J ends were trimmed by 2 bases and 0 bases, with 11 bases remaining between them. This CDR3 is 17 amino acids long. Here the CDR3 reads CASSLRFGDSYNSPLHF. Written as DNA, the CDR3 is TGTGCCAGCAGCTTAAGGTTCGGGGACTCCTATAATTCACCCCTCCACTTT.

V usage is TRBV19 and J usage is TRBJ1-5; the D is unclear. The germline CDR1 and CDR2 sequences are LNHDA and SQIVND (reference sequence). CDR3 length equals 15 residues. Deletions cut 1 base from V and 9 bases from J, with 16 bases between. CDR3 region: CASSIGGGKFRPQHF. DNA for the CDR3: TGTGCCAGTAGTATAGGAGGAGGGAAGTTTAGGCCCCAGCATTTT.

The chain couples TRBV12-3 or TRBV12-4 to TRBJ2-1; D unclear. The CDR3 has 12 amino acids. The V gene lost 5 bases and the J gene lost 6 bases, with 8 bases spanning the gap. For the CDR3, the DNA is TGTGCCAGCAGTCGGTCGCGCAATGAGCAGTTCTTC. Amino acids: CASSRSRNEQFF.

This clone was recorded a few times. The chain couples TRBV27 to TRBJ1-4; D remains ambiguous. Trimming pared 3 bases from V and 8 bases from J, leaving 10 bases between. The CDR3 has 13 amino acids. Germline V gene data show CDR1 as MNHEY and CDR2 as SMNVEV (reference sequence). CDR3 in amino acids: CASSFSGNEKLFF. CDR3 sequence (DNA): TGTGCCAGCAGTTTTTCGGGAAACGAAAAACTGTTTTTT. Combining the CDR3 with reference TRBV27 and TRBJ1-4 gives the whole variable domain EAQVTQNPRYLITVTGKKLTVTCSQNMNHEYMSWYRQDPGLGLRQIYYSMNVEVTDKGDVPEGYKVSRKEKRNFPLILESPSPNQTSLYFCASSFSGNEKLFFGSGTQLSVL.